This is a list of T cell receptor beta chains from one sample in a study of blood T cell repertoires in COVID-19. Only in-frame clones appear in the TCRdb table, and some are missing; sequencing was by immunoSEQ multiplex PCR. The sample has fewer than 300,000 clones; roughly nine tenths are singletons. Sequenced sample: peripheral blood. These receptors came from a woman aged 30 to 39 with COVID-19, enrolled during active disease. Each CDR3 is given with its conserved first and last residue. Each record gives: J gene, V gene, clone size, D gene, CDR3 protein, CDR3 DNA. A D gene is named only where the DNA matches it firmly. Clone size, where shown, is once, few, many, or a class for clones that have expanded.

j_gene: TRBJ2-7
v_gene: TRBV5-1
abundance: -
d_gene: -
CDR3aa: CASSFSGMNSYEQYF
CDR3nt: TGCGCCAGCAGCTTCTCGGGAATGAACTCCTACGAGCAGTACTTC

j_gene: TRBJ1-6
v_gene: TRBV5-6
abundance: -
d_gene: TRBD1
CDR3aa: CASSLLTTGTGVWSLHF
CDR3nt: TGTGCCAGCAGCTTGTTAACAACCGGGACAGGGGTATGGTCCCTCCACTTT

j_gene: TRBJ2-7
v_gene: TRBV27
abundance: -
d_gene: -
CDR3aa: CASSLSGAAYYEQYF
CDR3nt: TGTGCCAGCAGTTTATCTGGAGCCGCCTACTACGAGCAGTACTTC

j_gene: TRBJ2-3
v_gene: TRBV14
abundance: -
d_gene: TRBD2
CDR3aa: CASSRHASLSGGVDTQYF
CDR3nt: TGTGCCAGCAGCCGACACGCGAGCCTTAGCGGGGGGGTCGATACGCAGTATTTT

j_gene: TRBJ2-1
v_gene: TRBV6-5
abundance: -
d_gene: TRBD1
CDR3aa: CASSYFQGADNEQFF
CDR3nt: TGTGCCAGCAGTTACTTCCAGGGGGCGGACAATGAGCAGTTCTTC

j_gene: TRBJ1-2
v_gene: TRBV11-2
abundance: -
d_gene: -
CDR3aa: CASRRPGQKDYGYTF
CDR3nt: TGTGCCAGCAGACGACCGGGTCAAAAGGACTATGGCTACACCTTC

j_gene: TRBJ2-6
v_gene: TRBV3-1/TRBV3-2
abundance: -
d_gene: -
CDR3aa: CASTGSGANVLTF
CDR3nt: TGTGCCAGCACGGGGAGTGGGGCCAACGTCCTGACTTTC

j_gene: TRBJ2-1
v_gene: TRBV4-1
abundance: -
d_gene: TRBD2
CDR3aa: CASSQPSRRTSGGALGNEQFF
CDR3nt: TGCGCCAGCAGCCAACCTAGTCGCAGGACTAGCGGGGGGGCCTTAGGAAATGAGCAGTTCTTC

j_gene: TRBJ2-7
v_gene: TRBV6-5
abundance: -
d_gene: -
CDR3aa: CASSTTGYESYEQYF
CDR3nt: TGTGCCAGCAGTACCACCGGGTATGAATCCTACGAGCAGTACTTC

j_gene: TRBJ2-5
v_gene: TRBV7-9
abundance: -
d_gene: TRBD2
CDR3aa: CASSLGSSGQETQYF
CDR3nt: TGTGCCAGCAGCTTAGGGTCTAGCGGACAAGAGACCCAGTACTTC

j_gene: TRBJ1-4
v_gene: TRBV24-1
abundance: -
d_gene: -
CDR3aa: CATSEGGPPEKLFF
CDR3nt: TGTGCCACCAGTGAAGGGGGACCTCCCGAAAAACTGTTTTTT

j_gene: TRBJ2-7
v_gene: TRBV3-1/TRBV3-2
abundance: few
d_gene: -
CDR3aa: CASSPLYSYEQYF
CDR3nt: TGTGCCAGCAGCCCTCTGTACTCCTACGAGCAGTACTTC